Included here is one TCR beta chain sequence, with context. Antigen specificity is unknown. This entry belongs to a study of shared clonotypes between healthy human individuals. Study outcomes and limitations: On the whole, naive subsets had larger estimated richness than memory subsets had.

Method: immunoSEQ multiplex PCR; TCRdb's copy keeps in-frame clones and lacks some. This repertoire shows about 2.4 million clones, 80% to 95% found once; its top ten account for 0.36%. Trimming pared 5 bases from V and 5 bases from J, leaving 12 bases between. This CDR3 is built from 13 residues. From germline, CDR1 is SSHAT and CDR2 FNYEAQ (reference sequence). The specimen sequenced was naive CD4+ T cells from PBMCs. Subset of the sample: CD45RA+ positively selected. The rearrangement joins TRBV7-7 to TRBJ2-5; D ambiguous. This clonotype originated in a man aged 18 to 30 in good health. Some clones in this sample may be carry-over from other donors' samples. The CDR3 DNA reads TGTGCCAGCAGCAAAGATGAGGTGGAGACCCAGTACTTC. Amino acids: CASSKDEVETQYF.